This TCR beta chain stems from a study of blood T cell repertoires in COVID-19. Study overall: PBMCs, B-cell-depleted T cells, or T cells were the source of the cDNA or gDNA that made up the material.

Sequenced by immunoSEQ multiplex PCR; TCRdb stores in-frame clones only, minus some. The data contain 250,000 or so clones, about 80% of them singletons. Germline V gene lookup returns CDR1 SGHTA and CDR2 FQGNSA. This CDR3 comprises 14 residues. V shed 4 bases and J shed 0 bases, with 10 bases lying between them. The sequence was obtained from a woman older than 75 with acute or convalescent COVID-19. Sequencing used peripheral blood. This chain joins TRBV7-2 and TRBJ2-7; D is unresolved. The CDR3 loop is CASSSPQLSYEQYF. The CDR3 DNA reads as TGTGCCAGCAGCTCCCCACAGCTCTCCTACGAGCAGTACTTC.